This TCR beta chain was captured in a study of tumor and adjacent non-tumor tissue in lung cancer. There are a few counts of this clonotype. A read error may explain this, as a much larger clone is one base away. No cell sorting was done before RNA was extracted from the tissue. This non-tumor lung sample came from over 3 cm beyond the tumor edge. Newly diagnosed lung cancer patients had thoracic surgery in China, August–late 2014, without prior chemotherapy. Three rounds of nested PCR, following a modified ARM-PCR protocol, produced the TCRbeta library. TCRdb reanalysed the multiplex PCR reads using MiXCR and keeps one entry per CDR3 protein. Found here are tens of thousands of distinct CDR3 sequences, around 62% of them singletons; the top ten hold around 20%. The CDR3 covers 14 residues. Germline V gene sequence: CDR1 GTSNPN, CDR2 SVGIG (reference sequence).

The chain employs TRBV30 and TRBJ2-1, with D maybe TRBD2 (5 bases). The sample was distant non-tumor lung tissue. This clonotype was obtained from a woman aged 40 to 50 with non-small cell lung cancer. DNA for the CDR3: TGTACCTGGAGACGTAGCGTCTCCTACAATGAGCAGTTCTTC. Translation: CTWRRSVSYNEQFF.